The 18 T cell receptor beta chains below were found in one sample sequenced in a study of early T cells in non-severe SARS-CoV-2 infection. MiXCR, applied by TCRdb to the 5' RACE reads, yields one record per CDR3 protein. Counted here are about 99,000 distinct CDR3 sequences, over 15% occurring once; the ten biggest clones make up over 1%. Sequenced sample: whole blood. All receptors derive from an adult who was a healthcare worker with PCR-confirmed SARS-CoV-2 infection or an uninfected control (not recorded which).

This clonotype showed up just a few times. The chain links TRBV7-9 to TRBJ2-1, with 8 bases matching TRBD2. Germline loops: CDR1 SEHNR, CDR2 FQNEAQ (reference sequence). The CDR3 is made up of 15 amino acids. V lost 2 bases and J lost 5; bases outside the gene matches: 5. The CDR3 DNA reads TGTGCCAGCAGCTTAAGCGGGAGAAGCAACAATGAGCAGTTCTTC. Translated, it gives CASSLSGRSNNEQFF. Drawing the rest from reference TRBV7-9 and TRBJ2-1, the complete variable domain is DTGVSQNPRHKITKRGQNVTFRCDPISEHNRLYWYRQTLGQGPEFLTYFQNEAQLEKSRLLSDRFSAERPKGSFSTLEIQRTEQGDSAMYLCASSLSGRSNNEQFFGPGTRLTVL.

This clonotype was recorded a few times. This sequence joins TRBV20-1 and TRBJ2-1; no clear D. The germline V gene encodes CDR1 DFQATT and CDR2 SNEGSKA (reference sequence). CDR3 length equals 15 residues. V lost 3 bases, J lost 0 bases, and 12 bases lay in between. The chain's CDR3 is CSASRGLPSYNEQFF. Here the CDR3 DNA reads TGCAGTGCTAGTCGTGGGCTGCCCTCCTACAATGAGCAGTTCTTC.

The CDR3 is CASSPGTGGQPQHF. The CDR3 DNA reads as TGTGCCAGCTCTCCCGGGACAGGGGGCCAGCCCCAGCATTTT. This chain joins TRBV18 and TRBJ1-5; TRBD1 matches 12 bases. V was clipped by 6 bases and J by 7 bases; unmatched bases: 4. This CDR3 is built from 14 residues. In germline, CDR1 is KGHSH, CDR2 LQKENI.

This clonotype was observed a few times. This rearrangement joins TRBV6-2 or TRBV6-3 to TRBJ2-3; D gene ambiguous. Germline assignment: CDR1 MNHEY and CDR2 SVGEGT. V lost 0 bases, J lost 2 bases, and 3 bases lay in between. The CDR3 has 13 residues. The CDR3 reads CASSYSTTDTQYF. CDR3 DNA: TGTGCCAGCAGTTACTCGACCACAGATACGCAGTATTTT.

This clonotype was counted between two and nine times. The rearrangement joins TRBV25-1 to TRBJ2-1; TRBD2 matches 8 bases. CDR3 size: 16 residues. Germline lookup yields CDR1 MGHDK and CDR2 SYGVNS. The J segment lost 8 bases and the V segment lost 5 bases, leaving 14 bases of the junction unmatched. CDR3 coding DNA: TGTGCCAGCAGTACCCCCGGGACTAGGCCATTCCATGAGCAGTTCTTC. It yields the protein CASSTPGTRPFHEQFF.

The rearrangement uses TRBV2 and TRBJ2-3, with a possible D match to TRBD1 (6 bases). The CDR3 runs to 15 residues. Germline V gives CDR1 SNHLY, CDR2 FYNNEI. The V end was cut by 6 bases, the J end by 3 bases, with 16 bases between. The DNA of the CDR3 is TGTGCCAGCAGGGAACAGGGTAAATGGACAGATACGCAGTATTTT. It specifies CASREQGKWTDTQYF.

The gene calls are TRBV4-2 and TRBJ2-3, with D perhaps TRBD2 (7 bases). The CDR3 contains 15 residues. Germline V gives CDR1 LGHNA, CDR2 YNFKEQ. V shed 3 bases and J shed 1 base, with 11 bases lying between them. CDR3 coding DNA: TGTGCCAGCAGCCATGGGGGGGGCCGCACAGATACGCAGTATTTT. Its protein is CASSHGGGRTDTQYF.

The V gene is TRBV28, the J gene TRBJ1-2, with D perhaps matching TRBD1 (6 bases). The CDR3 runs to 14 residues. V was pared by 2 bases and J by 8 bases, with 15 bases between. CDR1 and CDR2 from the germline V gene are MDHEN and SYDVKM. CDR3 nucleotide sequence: TGTGCCAGCAGTTTACGACAGGACACCGGAGGCTACACCTTC. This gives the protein CASSLRQDTGGYTF.

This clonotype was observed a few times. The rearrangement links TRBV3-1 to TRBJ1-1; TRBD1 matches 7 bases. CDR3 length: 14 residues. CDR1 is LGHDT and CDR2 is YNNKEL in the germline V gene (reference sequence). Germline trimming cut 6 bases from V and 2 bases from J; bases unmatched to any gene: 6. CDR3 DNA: TGTGCCAGCAGACCCCGGGACAGCAACACTGAAGCTTTCTTT. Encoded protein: CASRPRDSNTEAFF.

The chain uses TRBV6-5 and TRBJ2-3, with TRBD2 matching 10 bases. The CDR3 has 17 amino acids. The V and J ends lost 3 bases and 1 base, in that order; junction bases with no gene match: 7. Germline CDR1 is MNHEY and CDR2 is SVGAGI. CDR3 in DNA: TGTGCCAGCAGTTATTTAGCGGGGGGATCGGGCACAGATACGCAGTATTTT. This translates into CASSYLAGGSGTDTQYF.

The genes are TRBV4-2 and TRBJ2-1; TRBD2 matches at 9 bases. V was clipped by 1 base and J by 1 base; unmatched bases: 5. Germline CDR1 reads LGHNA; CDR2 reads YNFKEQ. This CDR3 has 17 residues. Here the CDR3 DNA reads TGTGCCAGCAGCCAAGCATCAGCGGGGGGATCCTACAATGAGCAGTTCTTC. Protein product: CASSQASAGGSYNEQFF.

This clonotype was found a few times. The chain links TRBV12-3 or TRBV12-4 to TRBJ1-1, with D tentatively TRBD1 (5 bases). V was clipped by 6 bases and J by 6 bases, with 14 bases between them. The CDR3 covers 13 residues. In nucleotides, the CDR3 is TGTGCCAGCAGCTGGGGGGGTGTTGCTGAAGCTTTCTTT. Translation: CASSWGGVAEAFF.

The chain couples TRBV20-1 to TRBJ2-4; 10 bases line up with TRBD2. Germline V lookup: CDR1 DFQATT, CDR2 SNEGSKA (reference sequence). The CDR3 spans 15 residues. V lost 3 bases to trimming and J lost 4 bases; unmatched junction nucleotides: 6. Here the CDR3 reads CSASVLAGGKNIQYF. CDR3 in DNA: TGCAGTGCTAGTGTGTTAGCGGGGGGTAAAAACATTCAGTACTTC.

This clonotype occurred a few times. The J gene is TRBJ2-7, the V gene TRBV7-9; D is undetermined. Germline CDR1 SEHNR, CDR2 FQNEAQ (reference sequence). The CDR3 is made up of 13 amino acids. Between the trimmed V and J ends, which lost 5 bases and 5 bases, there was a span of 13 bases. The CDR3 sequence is CASSLDPNDEQYF. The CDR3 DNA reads TGTGCCAGCAGCCTAGACCCGAACGACGAGCAGTACTTC. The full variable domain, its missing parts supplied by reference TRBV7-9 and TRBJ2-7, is DTGVSQNPRHKITKRGQNVTFRCDPISEHNRLYWYRQTLGQGPEFLTYFQNEAQLEKSRLLSDRFSAERPKGSFSTLEIQRTEQGDSAMYLCASSLDPNDEQYFGPGTRLTVT.

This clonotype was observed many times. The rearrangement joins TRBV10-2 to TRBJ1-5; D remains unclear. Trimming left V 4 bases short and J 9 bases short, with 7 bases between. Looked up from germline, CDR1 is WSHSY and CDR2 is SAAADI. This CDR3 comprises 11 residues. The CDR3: CASSGLGPQHF. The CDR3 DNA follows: TGCGCCAGCAGTGGTCTGGGGCCCCAGCATTTT.

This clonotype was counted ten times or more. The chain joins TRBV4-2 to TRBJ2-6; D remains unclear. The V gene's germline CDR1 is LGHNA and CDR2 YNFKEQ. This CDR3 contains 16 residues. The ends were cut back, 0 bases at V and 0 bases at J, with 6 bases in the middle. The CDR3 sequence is CASSQDLNSGANVLTF. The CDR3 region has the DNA TGTGCCAGCAGCCAAGATTTGAACTCTGGGGCCAACGTCCTGACTTTC.

The CDR3 spells CASSQKTYYEQYF. CDR3 DNA: TGTGCCAGCAGTCAGAAGACTTACTACGAGCAGTACTTC. The chain employs TRBV6-5 and TRBJ2-7; D ambiguous. The CDR3 sequence is 13 residues long. The ends were cut back, 5 bases at V and 3 bases at J, with 11 bases in the middle. CDR1 is MNHEY, CDR2 SVGAGI, per germline.

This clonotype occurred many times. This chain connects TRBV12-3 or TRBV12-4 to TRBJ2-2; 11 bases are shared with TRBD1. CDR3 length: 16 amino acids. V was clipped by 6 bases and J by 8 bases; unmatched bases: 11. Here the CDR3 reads CASSPPWTGGRGELFF. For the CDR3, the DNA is TGTGCCAGCAGCCCTCCTTGGACAGGGGGCAGGGGGGAGCTGTTTTTT.